This entry concerns a single T cell receptor beta chain. The record originates from a study of blood T cell repertoires in COVID-19. The germline V and J ends were trimmed by 6 bases and 4 bases, with 15 bases remaining between them. The length of the CDR3 is 15 residues. Germline values: CDR1 SGHAT, CDR2 FQDESV (reference sequence). Data came from immunoSEQ multiplex PCR; TCRdb stores just in-frame clones and leaves some out. The sample records 60,000 or so clones, around 90% being singletons. Input material: peripheral blood. This clonotype was obtained from a human donor with active COVID-19. The donor label of this sample is uncertain. The chain couples TRBV11-1 to TRBJ2-2, with D possibly being TRBD1 (5 bases). The CDR3: CASSLMDTSTGELFF. The DNA of the CDR3 is TGTGCCAGCAGTCTAATGGACACGTCCACCGGGGAGCTGTTTTTT.